The entry below gives a single T cell receptor (beta chain) sequence along with its context. The sample is drawn from a study of shared clonotypes between healthy human individuals. Trimming removed 0 bases at V and 4 bases at J, with 7 bases between. Germline-derived CDR1 and CDR2 are SGHRS and YFSETQ. This CDR3 has 13 amino acids. TCRdb's table, derived via immunoSEQ multiplex PCR, lists solely in-frame clones and lacks some. This sample yields 2 million to 2.5 million clones, of which just under 95% are seen a single time; 0.9% to 1.4% belongs to the top ten. As defined, naive CD8 cells were CD45RO-negative and positively selected for CCR7, with terminally differentiated effector memory CD45RA+ cells excluded.

The sequence was collected from a man younger than 35 in good health. Material: naive CD8+ T cells sorted from blood. J is TRBJ1-1 and V is TRBV5-1; D unresolved. CDR3 DNA sequence: TGCGCCAGCAGCTTGGAATGGGGCACTGAAGCTTTCTTT. The encoded protein is CASSLEWGTEAFF.